The T cell receptor (beta chain) described here comes from a study of OX40 agonist ivuxolimab in advanced cancers. Overall study results and limits: By week 6 at 0.1 to 3.0 mg/kg, blood CD4+ and CD8+ T cells had expanded clonally. Expanded clones were, on average, more numerous in CD8+ T cells than in CD4+. Normalized T-cell clonal expansion was also low in a subset of nonresponders.

Concerning this clone: Antigen: not known.

The assay was immunoSEQ multiplex PCR, and TCRdb's table has in-frame clones only and misses some. Here the sample spans 45,000 to 60,000 clones, about 93% being singletons. The clonotype was recovered from an adult with an advanced solid tumor such as melanoma, head and neck, liver or kidney cancer. Source: CD4+ or CD8+ T cells sorted from blood, taken in a trial of the OX40 agonist ivuxolimab.

The CDR3: CASSIRDRGNYEQYF. The CDR3, as DNA: TGTGCCAGCAGCATCCGGGACAGGGGGAATTACGAGCAGTACTTC. The chain recombines TRBV13 with TRBJ2-7; 11 nucleotides line up with TRBD1. V shed 5 bases, J shed 4 bases, and the junction held 7 bases outside the gene matches. The CDR3 spans 15 residues. CDR1 is PRHDT, CDR2 FYEKMQ, per germline (reference sequence).